This entry features one TCR beta chain sequence. Its specificity is unknown. This entry is derived from a study of CD8 T cells in ankylosing spondylitis. The J segment lost 4 bases and the V segment lost 4 bases, leaving 10 bases of the junction unmatched. The CDR3 consists of 16 residues. General study results and limits: For ankylosing spondylitis blood, a TCR beta motif of about eight highly homologous variants appeared characteristic. In ankylosing spondylitis patients, matched synovial fluid reportedly showed significant enrichment of disease-linked clones.

TCR beta libraries were made by quantitative 5'-RACE with molecular barcodes. One entry per CDR3 protein results from TCRdb running MiXCR on the 5' RACE reads. This table holds 250,000 to 300,000 distinct CDR3 sequences, roughly 18% found once. The specimen sequenced was blood, either unsorted or a sorted T cell fraction (not recorded which). The TCR comes from a male donor with ankylosing spondylitis or in good health (not recorded which). V gene TRBV12-3 or TRBV12-4 combines with J gene TRBJ2-1, with 7 nucleotides matching TRBD1. CDR3 loop: CASSSRDSSGYNEQFF. DNA of the CDR3: TGTGCCAGCAGTTCTCGGGACAGTTCGGGATACAATGAGCAGTTCTTC.